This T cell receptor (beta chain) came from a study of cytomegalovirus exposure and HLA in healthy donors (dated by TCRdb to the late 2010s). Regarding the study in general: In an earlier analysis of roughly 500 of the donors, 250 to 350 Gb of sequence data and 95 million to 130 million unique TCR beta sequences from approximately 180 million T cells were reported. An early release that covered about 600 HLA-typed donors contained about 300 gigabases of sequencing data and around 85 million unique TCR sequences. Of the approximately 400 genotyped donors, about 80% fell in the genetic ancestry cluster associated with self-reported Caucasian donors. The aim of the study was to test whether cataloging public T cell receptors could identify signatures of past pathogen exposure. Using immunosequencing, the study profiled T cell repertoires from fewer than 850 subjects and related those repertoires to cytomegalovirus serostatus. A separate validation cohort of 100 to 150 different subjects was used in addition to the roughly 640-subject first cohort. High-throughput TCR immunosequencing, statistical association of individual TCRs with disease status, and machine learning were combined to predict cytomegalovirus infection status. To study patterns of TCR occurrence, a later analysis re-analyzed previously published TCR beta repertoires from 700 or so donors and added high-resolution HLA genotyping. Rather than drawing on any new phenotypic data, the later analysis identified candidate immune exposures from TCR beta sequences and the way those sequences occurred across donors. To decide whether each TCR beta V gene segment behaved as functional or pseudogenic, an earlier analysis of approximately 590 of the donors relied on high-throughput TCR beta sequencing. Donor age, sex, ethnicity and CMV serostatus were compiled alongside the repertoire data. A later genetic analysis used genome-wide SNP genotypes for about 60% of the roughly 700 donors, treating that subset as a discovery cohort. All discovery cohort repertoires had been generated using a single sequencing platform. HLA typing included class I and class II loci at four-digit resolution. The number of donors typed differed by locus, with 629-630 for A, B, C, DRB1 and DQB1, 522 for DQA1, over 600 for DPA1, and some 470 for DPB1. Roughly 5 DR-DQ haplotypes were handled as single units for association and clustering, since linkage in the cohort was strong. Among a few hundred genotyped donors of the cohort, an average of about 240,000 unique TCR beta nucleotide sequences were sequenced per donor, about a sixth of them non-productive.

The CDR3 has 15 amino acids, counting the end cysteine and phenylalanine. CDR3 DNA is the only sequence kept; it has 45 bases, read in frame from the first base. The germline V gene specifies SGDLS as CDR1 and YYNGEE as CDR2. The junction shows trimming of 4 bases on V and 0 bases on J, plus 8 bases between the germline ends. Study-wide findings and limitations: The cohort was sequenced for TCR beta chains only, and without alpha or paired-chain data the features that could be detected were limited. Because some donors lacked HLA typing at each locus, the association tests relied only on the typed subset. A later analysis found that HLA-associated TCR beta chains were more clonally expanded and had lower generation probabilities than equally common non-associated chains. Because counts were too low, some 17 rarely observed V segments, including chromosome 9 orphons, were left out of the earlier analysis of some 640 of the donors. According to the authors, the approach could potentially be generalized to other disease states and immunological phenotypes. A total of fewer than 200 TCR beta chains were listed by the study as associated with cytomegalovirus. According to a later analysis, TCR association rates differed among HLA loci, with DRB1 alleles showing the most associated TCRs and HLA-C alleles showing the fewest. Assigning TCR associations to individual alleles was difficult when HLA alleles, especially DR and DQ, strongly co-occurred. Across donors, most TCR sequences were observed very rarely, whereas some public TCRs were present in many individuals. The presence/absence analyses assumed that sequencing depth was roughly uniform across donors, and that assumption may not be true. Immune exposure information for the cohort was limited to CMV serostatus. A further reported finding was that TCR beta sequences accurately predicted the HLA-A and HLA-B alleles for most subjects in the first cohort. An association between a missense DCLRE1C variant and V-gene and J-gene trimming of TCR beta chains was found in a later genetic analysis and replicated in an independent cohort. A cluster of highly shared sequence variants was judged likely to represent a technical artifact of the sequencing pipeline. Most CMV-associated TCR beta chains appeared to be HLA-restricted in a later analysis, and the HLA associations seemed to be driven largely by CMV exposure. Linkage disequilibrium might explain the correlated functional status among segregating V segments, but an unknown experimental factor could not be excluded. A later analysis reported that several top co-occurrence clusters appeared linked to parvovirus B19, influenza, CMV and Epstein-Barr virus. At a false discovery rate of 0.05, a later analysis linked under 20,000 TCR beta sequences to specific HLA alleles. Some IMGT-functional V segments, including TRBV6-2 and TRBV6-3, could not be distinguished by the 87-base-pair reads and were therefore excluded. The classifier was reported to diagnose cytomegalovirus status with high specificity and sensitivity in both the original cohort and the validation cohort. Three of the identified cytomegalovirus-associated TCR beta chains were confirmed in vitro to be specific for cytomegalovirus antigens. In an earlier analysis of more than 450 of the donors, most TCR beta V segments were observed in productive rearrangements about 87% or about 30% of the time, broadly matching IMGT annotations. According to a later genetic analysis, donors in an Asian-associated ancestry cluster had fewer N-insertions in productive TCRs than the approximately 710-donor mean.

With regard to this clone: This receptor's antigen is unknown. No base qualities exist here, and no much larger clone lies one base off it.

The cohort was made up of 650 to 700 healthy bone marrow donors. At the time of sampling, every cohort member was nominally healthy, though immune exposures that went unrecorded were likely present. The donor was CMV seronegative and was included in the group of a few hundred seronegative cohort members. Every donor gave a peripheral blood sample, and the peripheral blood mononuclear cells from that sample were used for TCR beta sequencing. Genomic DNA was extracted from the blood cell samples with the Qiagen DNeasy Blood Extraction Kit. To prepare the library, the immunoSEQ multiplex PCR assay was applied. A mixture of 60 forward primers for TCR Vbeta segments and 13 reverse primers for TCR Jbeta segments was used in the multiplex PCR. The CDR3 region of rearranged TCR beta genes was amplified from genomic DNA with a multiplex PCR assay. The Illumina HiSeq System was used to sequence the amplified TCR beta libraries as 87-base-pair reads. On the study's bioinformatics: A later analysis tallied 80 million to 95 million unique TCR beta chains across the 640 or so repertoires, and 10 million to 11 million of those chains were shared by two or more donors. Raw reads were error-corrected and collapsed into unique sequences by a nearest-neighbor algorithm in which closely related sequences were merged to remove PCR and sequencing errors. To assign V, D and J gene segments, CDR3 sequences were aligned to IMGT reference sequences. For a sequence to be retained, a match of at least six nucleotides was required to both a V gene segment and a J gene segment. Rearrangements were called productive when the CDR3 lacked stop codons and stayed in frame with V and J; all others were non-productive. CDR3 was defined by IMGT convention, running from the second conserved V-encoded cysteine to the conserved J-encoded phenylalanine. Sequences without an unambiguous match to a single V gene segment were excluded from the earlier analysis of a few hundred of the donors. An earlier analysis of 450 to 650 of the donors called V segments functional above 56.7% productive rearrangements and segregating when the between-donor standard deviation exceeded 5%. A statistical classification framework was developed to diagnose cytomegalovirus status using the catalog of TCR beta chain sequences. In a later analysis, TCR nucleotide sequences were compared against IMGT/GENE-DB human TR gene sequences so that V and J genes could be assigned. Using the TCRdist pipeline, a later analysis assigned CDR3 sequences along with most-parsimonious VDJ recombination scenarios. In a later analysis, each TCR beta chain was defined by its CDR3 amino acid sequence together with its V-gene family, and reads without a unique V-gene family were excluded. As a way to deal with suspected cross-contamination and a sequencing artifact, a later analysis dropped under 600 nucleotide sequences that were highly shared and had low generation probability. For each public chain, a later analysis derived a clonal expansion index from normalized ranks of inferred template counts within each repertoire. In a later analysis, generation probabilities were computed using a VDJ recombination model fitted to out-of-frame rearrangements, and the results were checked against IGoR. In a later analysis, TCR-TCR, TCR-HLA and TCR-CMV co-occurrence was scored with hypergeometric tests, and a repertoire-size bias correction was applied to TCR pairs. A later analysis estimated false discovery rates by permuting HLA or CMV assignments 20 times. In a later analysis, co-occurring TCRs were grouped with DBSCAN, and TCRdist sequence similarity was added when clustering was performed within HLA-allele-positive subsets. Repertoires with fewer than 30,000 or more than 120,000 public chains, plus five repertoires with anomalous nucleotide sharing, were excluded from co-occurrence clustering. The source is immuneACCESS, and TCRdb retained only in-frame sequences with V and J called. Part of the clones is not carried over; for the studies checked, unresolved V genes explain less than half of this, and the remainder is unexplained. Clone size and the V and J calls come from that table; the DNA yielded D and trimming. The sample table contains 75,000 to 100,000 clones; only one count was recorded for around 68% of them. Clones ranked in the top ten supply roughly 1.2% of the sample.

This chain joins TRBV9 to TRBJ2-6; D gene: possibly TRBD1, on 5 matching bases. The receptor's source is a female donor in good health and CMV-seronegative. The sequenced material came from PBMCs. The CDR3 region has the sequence CASSPQGSGANVLTF. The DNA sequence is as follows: TGTGCCAGCAGCCCCCAGGGCTCTGGGGCCAACGTCCTGACTTTC.